These 13 T cell receptor beta chains came from one sample sequenced in a study of Graves' ophthalmopathy and Graves' hyperthyroidism. Amplified TCR beta CDR3 regions were obtained using RNA transcripts as template. Investigators did first-round RT-PCR with HTBI primers, then second-round multiplex PCR. TCRdb reprocessed the multiplex PCR reads via MiXCR and lists one record per CDR3 protein. Of 500,000 to 800,000 distinct CDR3 sequences listed, over 40% are singletons. The sample was peripheral blood. Source of these receptors: an adult man with Graves' ophthalmopathy.

This chain joins TRBV9 and TRBJ1-6; D ambiguous. Trimming took 0 bases from V and 8 from J, leaving 12 bases between them. The length of the CDR3 is 15 residues. Germline CDR1 SGDLS, CDR2 YYNGEE. The CDR3 DNA is TGTGCCAGCAGCGTAGGATCCAGCCTTGATTCACCCCTCCACTTT. Protein: CASSVGSSLDSPLHF.

The rearrangement joins TRBV19 to TRBJ2-7; weak D call: TRBD1 (6 bases). Germline V gene lookup returns CDR1 LNHDA and CDR2 SQIVND (reference sequence). This CDR3 is built from 19 residues. The CDR3 nucleotides are TGTGCTAGTGGTTTGGCGATGGGAACAGGGACCAGAGAACTCTACGAGCAGTACTTC. Encoded protein: CASGLAMGTGTRELYEQYF.

This clonotype has a handful of counts. This sequence joins TRBV29-1 and TRBJ2-7; D is possibly TRBD1 or TRBD2 (5 bases each). V shed 8 bases and J shed 3 bases, with 14 bases lying between them. The V gene's germline CDR1 is SQVTM and CDR2 ANQGSEA. There are 12 residues in the CDR3. The CDR3 DNA reads as TGCAGCTTGGCCCCAGGGAGCTACGAGCAGTACTTC. Protein product: CSLAPGSYEQYF.

In its sample, this clonotype was seen many times. The J gene is TRBJ2-5, the V gene TRBV19, with D hard to call. Trimming took 4 bases from V and 5 from J, leaving 17 bases between them. Germline values: CDR1 LNHDA, CDR2 SQIVND (reference sequence). The CDR3 consists of 15 residues. The CDR3 DNA reads TGTGCCAGTAGTACCGGGCCGCAGGCGGAGGAGACCCAGTACTTC. Translating gives CASSTGPQAEETQYF.

The rearrangement links TRBV7-2 to TRBJ2-7, with TRBD2 identical over 10 bases. The CDR3 sequence is 14 residues long. CDR1 and CDR2 from the germline V gene are SGHTA and FQGNSA. Trimming at V came to 10 bases and at J to 5 bases, leaving 11 bases not matched to a gene. The CDR3 region is CAISKGLAPNEQYF. The CDR3 DNA reads TGTGCCATCAGTAAGGGACTAGCGCCCAACGAGCAGTACTTC.

The chain is built from TRBV7-9 and TRBJ1-5; D is uncertain. V dropped 1 base and J dropped 14 bases, with 15 bases sitting between them. CDR1 and CDR2 from the germline V gene are SEHNR and FQNEAQ (reference sequence). The CDR3 has 13 residues. DNA of the CDR3: TGTGCCAGCAGCTTAGGCACAACCCTCTACGAGCATTTT. Residues: CASSLGTTLYEHF.

This clonotype was seen repeatedly, ten times or more. The V call is TRBV12-3 or TRBV12-4, the J call TRBJ2-7; 8 bases align to TRBD2. This CDR3 comprises 15 residues. The trim removed 6 bases at V and 0 bases at J, leaving 7 bases unmatched. The CDR3 DNA is TGTGCCAGCAGCACCGGGACTAGTCACTCCTACGAGCAGTACTTC. Residues: CASSTGTSHSYEQYF.

The rearrangement uses TRBV9 and TRBJ1-2, with 7 bases matching TRBD1. Germline V gene sequence: CDR1 SGDLS, CDR2 YYNGEE. The CDR3 is 14 residues long. Trimming cost V 0 bases and J 10 bases; bases outside gene matches: 9. CDR3 protein: CASSVAHTGESYTF. The CDR3 DNA is TGTGCCAGCAGCGTAGCCCACACAGGGGAGTCCTACACCTTC.

The chain has TRBV7-8 and TRBJ1-4; 9 bases match TRBD1. Per germline, CDR1 SGHVS and CDR2 FQNEAQ. The CDR3 is made up of 14 amino acids. With 7 bases clipped from V and 3 bases from J, the junction kept 3 bases outside the gene matches. CDR3 residues: CASTRTGANEKLFF. The CDR3 DNA reads TGTGCCAGCACACGGACAGGGGCTAATGAAAAACTGTTTTTT. Filled out from reference TRBV7-8 and TRBJ1-4, the complete variable domain reads GAGVSQSPRYKVAKRGQDVALRCDPISGHVSLFWYQQALGQGPEFLTYFQNEAQLDKSGLPSDRFFAERPEGSVSTLKIQRTQQEDSAVYLCASTRTGANEKLFFGSGTQLSVL.

This clonotype was recorded many times. The rearrangement links TRBV7-2 to TRBJ2-7; no clear D. V was shortened by 4 bases and J by 5 bases, with 9 bases between the two germline ends. The CDR3 runs 12 residues. Germline V gene sequence: CDR1 SGHTA, CDR2 FQGNSA. CDR3: CASSSLMDEQYF. The CDR3, as DNA: TGTGCCAGCAGCTCCCTTATGGACGAGCAGTACTTC. Full variable domain (rest looked up from reference TRBV7-2 and TRBJ2-7): GAGVSQSPSNKVTEKGKDVELRCDPISGHTALYWYRQSLGQGLEFLIYFQGNSAPDKSGLPSDRFSAERTGGSVSTLTIQRTQQEDSAVYLCASSSLMDEQYFGPGTRLTVT.

In its sample, this clonotype was seen many times. The chain recombines TRBV20-1 with TRBJ1-1; no clear D. Trimming took off 4 bases at V and 1 base at J, with 4 bases between the two ends. Germline CDR1 reads DFQATT; CDR2 reads SNEGSKA (reference sequence). The CDR3 covers 11 residues. The CDR3 region has the DNA TGCAGTGCTATTGGGAACACTGAAGCTTTCTTT. Encoded protein: CSAIGNTEAFF.

This rearrangement joins TRBV20-1 to TRBJ2-5, with 11 bases aligning to TRBD2. This CDR3 contains 17 residues. V gave up 3 bases and J gave up 2 bases; unmatched junction bases: 11. Germline CDR1 DFQATT, CDR2 SNEGSKA (reference sequence). CDR3 sequence reads: CSASLAGGQTIQETQYF. The CDR3 DNA sequence: TGCAGTGCTAGCCTAGCGGGGGGACAAACAATTCAAGAGACCCAGTACTTC.

This clonotype has a count of ten or more. The J gene is TRBJ1-2, the V gene TRBV6-6; 7 bases are shared with TRBD1. Trimming at V came to 2 bases and at J to 6 bases, leaving 6 bases not matched to a gene. Germline V gives CDR1 MNHNY, CDR2 SVGAGI (reference sequence). The CDR3 covers 14 residues. The CDR3 coding sequence is TGTGCCAGCAGTTACCCGACAGGGAGGGATGGCTACACCTTC. It translates to CASSYPTGRDGYTF.